One and the same sample provided the 18 T cell receptor beta chains below, sequenced in a study of beta chain features in type 1 diabetes. As every portion of the isolated RNA was reverse transcribed, the sequencing read expressed TCRB transcripts. TCRdb's table, derived via immunoSEQ multiplex PCR, lists solely in-frame clones and lacks some. The sample has about 240,000 clones; 25% to 30% are singletons. The sample was central memory CD4+ T cells from blood. These TCRs come from a young man in good health.

This clone was observed a few times. CDR3 loop: CASSRQSGNYGYTF. DNA for the CDR3: TGTGCCAGCAGTCGACAGTCGGGTAACTATGGCTACACCTTC. The chain uses TRBV2 and TRBJ1-2; maybe TRBD1 (5 bases). The CDR3 extends over 14 amino acids. V lost 5 bases and J 1 base, leaving 11 bases between the germline ends. Germline assignment: CDR1 SNHLY and CDR2 FYNNEI.

The CDR3 DNA is TGCGCCAGCAGCCAGGAAACTAGCGGGGCTGTTGAGCAGTTCTTC. Translated, it gives CASSQETSGAVEQFF. This sequence joins TRBV4-3 and TRBJ2-1; 10 bases fit TRBD2. Germline CDR1 is LGHNA and CDR2 is YSLEER. The length of the CDR3 is 15 residues. With 3 bases clipped from V and 9 bases from J, the junction kept 8 bases outside the gene matches.

This clone was found a few times. This chain uses TRBV7-2 with TRBJ2-7, with D possibly matching TRBD2 (7 bases). CDR1 is SGHTA, CDR2 FQGNSA, per germline. Deletions cut 0 bases from V and 2 bases from J, with 14 bases between. This CDR3 spans 16 amino acids. CDR3 sequence reads: CASSLATGGAAYEQYF. In DNA, the CDR3 is TGTGCCAGCAGCTTAGCCACGGGGGGCGCGGCCTACGAGCAGTACTTC.

In this sample, this clone turned up a few times. The chain recombines TRBV15 with TRBJ2-7; TRBD1 or TRBD2 may be the D gene (5 bases each). With 1 base removed from V and 5 bases from J, the gap between germline ends came to 15 bases. CDR1 is LNHNV and CDR2 is YYDKDF in the germline V gene (reference sequence). The CDR3 is 15 residues long. The CDR3 nucleotides read TGTGCCACCAGCAGAGTTAACCGGGGCCCAAACGAGCAGTACTTC. It codes for CATSRVNRGPNEQYF.

This clone has just a few counts. The chain joins TRBV19 to TRBJ1-5, with no clear D. The CDR3 extends over 16 amino acids. V dropped 4 bases and J dropped 2 bases, with 15 bases sitting between them. Germline assignment: CDR1 LNHDA and CDR2 SQIVND (reference sequence). The chain's CDR3 is CASSTVGEGGNQPQHF. CDR3 DNA sequence: TGTGCCAGTAGTACGGTGGGTGAGGGAGGCAATCAGCCCCAGCATTTT.

This chain joins TRBV11-2 and TRBJ2-7, with 7 bases fitting TRBD1. CDR3 length: 16 amino acids. Trimming at V came to 5 bases and at J to 1 base, leaving 11 bases not matched to a gene. Germline CDR1 SGHAT, CDR2 FQNNGV. CDR3: CASSPPGGRGSYEQYF. The CDR3 region has the DNA TGTGCCAGCAGCCCTCCCGGCGGCAGGGGGTCCTACGAGCAGTACTTC. The full variable domain, with the rest looked up from reference TRBV11-2 and TRBJ2-7, is EAGVAQSPRYKIIEKRQSVAFWCNPISGHATLYWYQQILGQGPKLLIQFQNNGVVDDSQLPKDRFSAERLKGVDSTLKIQPAKLEDSAVYLCASSPPGGRGSYEQYFGPGTRLTVT.

The chain joins TRBV30 to TRBJ1-3; no clear D. The length of the CDR3 is 17 residues. CDR1 and CDR2 (germline): GTSNPN, SVGIG (reference sequence). Trimming cost V 3 bases and J 0 bases, with 18 bases left between them. CDR3: CAWSDLYRESSGNTIYF. In DNA, the CDR3 is TGTGCCTGGAGCGACTTGTACCGGGAGAGCTCTGGAAACACCATATATTTT. Based on the CDR3 plus reference TRBV30 and TRBJ1-3, the full variable domain is SQTIHQWPATLVQPVGSPLSLECTVEGTSNPNLYWYRQAAGRGLQLLFYSVGIGQISSEVPQNLSASRPQDRQFILSSKKLLLSDSGFYLCAWSDLYRESSGNTIYFGEGSWLTVV.

The chain couples TRBV7-9 to TRBJ1-2; D is unresolved. V lost 2 bases, J lost 6 bases, and 7 bases lay in between. This CDR3 has 12 amino acids. Germline lookup yields CDR1 SEHNR and CDR2 FQNEAQ (reference sequence). This CDR3 is CASSLSENGYTF. CDR3 sequence (DNA): TGTGCCAGCAGCTTATCCGAGAATGGCTACACCTTC.

This chain connects TRBV30 to TRBJ1-2, with TRBD1 matching 8 bases. CDR1 and CDR2 (germline): GTSNPN, SVGIG (reference sequence). Losses at the gene ends were 1 base for V and 8 bases for J; bases not matched to a gene: 12. CDR3 length: 15 residues. The DNA of the CDR3 is TGTGCCTGGAGTGCCCGGGACAGGTGGGGGGAAGGCTACACCTTC. It encodes CAWSARDRWGEGYTF.

The J gene is TRBJ2-4, the V gene TRBV5-1; D not resolved. Germline assignment: CDR1 SGHRS and CDR2 YFSETQ. Trimming took 4 bases from V and 0 from J, leaving 11 bases between them. The CDR3 is 15 amino acids. The CDR3 DNA reads TGCGCCAGCAGCCATGACACATTAGCCAAAAACATTCAGTACTTC. It codes for CASSHDTLAKNIQYF.

This rearrangement joins TRBV7-2 to TRBJ1-4; D is unclear. Germline values: CDR1 SGHTA, CDR2 FQGNSA. The CDR3 runs 14 residues. Trimming pared 4 bases from V and 6 bases from J, leaving 12 bases between. CDR3 sequence reads: CASSYAGLDEKLFF. In nucleotides, the CDR3 is TGTGCCAGCAGCTACGCCGGCCTCGATGAAAAACTGTTTTTT.

The chain is built from TRBV29-1 and TRBJ1-1; D perhaps matches TRBD1 (5 bases). With 6 bases removed from V and 1 base from J, the gap between germline ends came to 9 bases. CDR1 and CDR2 from the germline V gene are SQVTM and ANQGSEA. The CDR3 covers 12 residues. The chain's CDR3 is CSVITGNTEAFF. The CDR3 bases are TGCAGCGTGATAACAGGGAACACTGAAGCTTTCTTT.

This clone showed up many times. For the CDR3, the DNA is TGTGCCAGCAGCAAGGGAATGACAGGGGGCGATGGCTACACCTTC. Protein product: CASSKGMTGGDGYTF. The chain joins TRBV5-4 to TRBJ1-2; 10 bases agree with TRBD1. This CDR3 contains 15 residues. Germline CDR1 is SGHNT and CDR2 is YYREEE (reference sequence). The J segment lost 6 bases and the V segment lost 4 bases, leaving 9 bases of the junction unmatched.

In this sample, this clone turned up a few times. This chain joins TRBV7-2 and TRBJ1-2; D might be TRBD1 (5 bases). Deletions cut 1 base from V and 2 bases from J, with 8 bases between. The length of the CDR3 is 14 residues. Germline V gene data show CDR1 as SGHTA and CDR2 as FQGNSA. The CDR3 region is CASSLVGGNYGYTF. The DNA of the CDR3 is TGTGCCAGCAGCTTAGTCGGGGGGAACTATGGCTACACCTTC.

This sequence joins TRBV4-1 and TRBJ2-7; the match to TRBD2 covers 9 bases. Germline values: CDR1 MGHRA, CDR2 YSYEKL. The CDR3 consists of 19 residues. With 2 bases clipped from V and 5 bases from J, the junction kept 19 bases outside the gene matches. The CDR3 spells CASSQIISQRGVFYHEQYF. CDR3 nucleotide sequence: TGCGCCAGCAGCCAAATAATCTCCCAGCGGGGGGTTTTCTACCACGAGCAGTACTTC.

The chain uses TRBV7-8 and TRBJ2-1; TRBD2 matches 9 bases. Germline V gene data show CDR1 as SGHVS and CDR2 as FQNEAQ. Trimming cost V 5 bases and J 2 bases; bases outside gene matches: 4. This CDR3 is 15 amino acids long. The CDR3 nucleotides are TGTGCCAGCAGCCTTAGCGGGAGTCCCTACAATGAGCAGTTCTTC. It is translated as CASSLSGSPYNEQFF.

V and J are TRBV5-1 and TRBJ2-1; a possible D gene is TRBD1 (5 bases). The CDR3 runs 13 residues. Germline values: CDR1 SGHRS, CDR2 YFSETQ. V lost 0 bases to trimming and J lost 8 bases, with 9 bases between them. This chain's CDR3 is CASSLGIRDEQFF. The CDR3, as DNA: TGCGCCAGCAGCTTGGGTATCAGGGATGAGCAGTTCTTC.

V is TRBV30 and J is TRBJ1-1; possible D gene TRBD1, 5 bases. Per the germline V gene, CDR1 is GTSNPN and CDR2 is SVGIG (reference sequence). Trimming left V 3 bases short and J 0 bases short, with 8 bases between. The CDR3 totals 13 residues. The CDR3 coding sequence is TGTGCCTGGAGGACAGAGATGAACACTGAAGCTTTCTTT. Its protein is CAWRTEMNTEAFF.